This is a list of T cell receptor beta chains from one sample in a study of blood T cell repertoires in COVID-19. The protocol was immunoSEQ multiplex PCR, while the TCRdb copy is restricted to in-frame clones and leaves out a portion. Of roughly 440,000 clones listed, 88% are singletons. Material for sequencing was peripheral blood. Receptors were obtained from a woman aged 50 to 60 with COVID-19, enrolled during active disease. Each CDR3 is given without its conserved first and last residue.

>TRBV20-1
SASGSRDTGELF
>TRBV7-7
ASSLGGIGETQY
>TRBV2
ASSVRGGNQPQH
>TRBV20-1
SARGVYGYT
>TRBV12-5
ASGLYGTPFRDTQY
>TRBV7-2
ASSLMDSSYEQY
>TRBV20-1
SASIGANEKLF
>TRBV6-6
ASSYPQSTSGGEQF
>TRBV5-1
ASSLAPPGITEAF
>TRBV7-2
ASSLRGGSTDTQY
>TRBV12-3/TRBV12-4
ASSLSGPDTQY
>TRBV7-9
ATGTDVNTEAF
>TRBV5-1
ASSLWSTDTQY
>TRBV19
ASSTLAGGPETQY
>TRBV5-1
ASSLDEHRNTEAF
>TRBV2
ASSETGGSGNTIY
>TRBV7-2
ASTYERNTEAF
>TRBV5-1
ASSLVGSTYEQY
>TRBV7-9
ASSSSTGTVNYGYT
>TRBV7-2
ASSLDGVVPQH
>TRBV5-1
ASSSGLRDEKLF
>TRBV4-2
ASSQDRGINGYT
>TRBV12-5
ASGLGASNTGELF
>TRBV29-1
SVRQGSPYEQY
>TRBV19
ASSMGREAF
>TRBV5-1
ASSLVQGLNTEAF
>TRBV9
ASSEPSGANVLT
>TRBV28
ASGISYEQY
>TRBV4-1
ASSHLFSRLGGEQY
>TRBV5-4
ASSPGGGYTEAF
>TRBV19
ASSLQGRRNEQF
>TRBV4-1
ASSQDGRGPYEQF
>TRBV27
ASRPRTVRFRGYT
>TRBV4-2
ASSQIQGGTNMVYEQY
>TRBV13
ASSSGDIETQY
>TRBV9
ASSGPGQHTGELF
>TRBV11-3
ASSSTTGTGGRVEAF
>TRBV7-8
ASSSTGGPYEQY
>TRBV9
ASSPGQGEQETQY
>TRBV25-1
ASSITGEGEQY
>TRBV24-1
ATSEGGAYQETQY
>TRBV5-1
ASSPRETKRGYTQY
>TRBV9
ASSIRTGHYGYT
>TRBV10-3
AIGEGNQPQH
>TRBV11-2
ASSLEAGGLADTQY
>TRBV27
ASSLRWDRDQPQH
>TRBV7-2
ASSLATANNEQF